What follows are 23 T cell receptor beta chains derived from one specimen sequenced in a study of T-cell memory formation after mild COVID-19. MiXCR was run by TCRdb on the 5' RACE reads, yielding one entry per CDR3 protein. This table holds hundreds of thousands of distinct CDR3 sequences, 25% to 30% found once. What was sequenced was PBMCs or a T cell subset sorted from them (not recorded which). These receptor sequences come from an adult woman who had mild COVID-19 (a few samples of this study predate the infection). Cell type and time point are not known.

This clonotype has only a few counts. The genes are TRBV12-3 or TRBV12-4 and TRBJ2-1; no clear D. The CDR3 runs 13 residues. V was pared by 0 bases and J by 7 bases, with 7 bases between. CDR3 in amino acids: CASSLAGWNEQFF. The CDR3 nucleotides read TGTGCCAGCAGTTTAGCGGGGTGGAATGAGCAGTTCTTC.

This clonotype was seen a few times. The chain joins TRBV4-2 to TRBJ1-1, with 7 positions matching TRBD1. V gave up 8 bases and J gave up 3 bases; unmatched junction bases: 6. There are 13 residues in the CDR3. Germline lookup yields CDR1 LGHNA and CDR2 YNFKEQ. The CDR3 DNA sequence: TGTGCCAGCCGACTAGACAGGGACACTGAAGCTTTCTTT. Translating gives CASRLDRDTEAFF.

This chain connects TRBV12-3 or TRBV12-4 to TRBJ2-7; tentatively, D is TRBD2 (6 bases). This CDR3 contains 16 residues. V lost 6 bases and J lost 3, with 21 bases in between. The CDR3 region has the DNA TGTGCCAGCAGCTTCGGGGGATACCACACTCTCTACGAGCAGTACTTC. It translates to CASSFGGYHTLYEQYF.

This clonotype was seen a handful of times. The chain recombines TRBV30 with TRBJ1-5; 7 bases agree with TRBD1. Germline values: CDR1 GTSNPN, CDR2 SVGIG (reference sequence). Losses at the gene ends were 6 bases for V and 2 bases for J; bases not matched to a gene: 7. There are 14 residues in the CDR3. CDR3 nucleotides: TGTGCCTGCAGGGGGGCCTCGCGCAATCAGCCCCAGCATTTT. This sequence encodes CACRGASRNQPQHF.

The chain carries TRBV7-2 and TRBJ1-1; D might be TRBD1 (5 bases). In germline, CDR1 is SGHTA, CDR2 FQGNSA. The CDR3 is made up of 12 amino acids. Deletions cut 8 bases from V and 6 bases from J, with 13 bases between. CDR3 nucleotide sequence: TGTGCCAGCGGGGGGTCCGAAGCTGAAGCTTTCTTT. Translated: CASGGSEAEAFF.

This clonotype was found a few times. This chain connects TRBV5-6 to TRBJ1-1; possible D gene TRBD1, 6 bases. CDR3 length: 17 amino acids. CDR1 and CDR2 from the germline V gene are SGHDT and YYEEEE. V lost 2 bases and J 5 bases, leaving 22 bases between the germline ends. DNA of the CDR3: TGTGCCAGCAGCTTCATTCTCGCAGACAGGCTTGGGACTGAAGCTTTCTTT. This translates into CASSFILADRLGTEAFF.

In this sample, this clonotype turned up a few times. The gene calls are TRBV5-1 and TRBJ2-1; D gene unclear. Germline V CDR1 and CDR2: SGHRS, YFSETQ. CDR3 length equals 16 residues. V lost 1 base to trimming and J lost 0 bases, with 11 bases between them. The CDR3 spells CASSLLGSSSYNEQFF. The CDR3 nucleotides are TGCGCCAGCAGCTTGCTAGGCTCAAGCTCCTACAATGAGCAGTTCTTC.

V usage is TRBV14 and J usage is TRBJ1-3; D unclear. V was pared by 6 bases and J by 5 bases, with 8 bases between. The CDR3 has 12 amino acids. CDR1 is SGHDN, CDR2 FVKESK, per germline. The CDR3 DNA sequence: TGTGCCAGCAGTGCTGCAAGAAACACCATATATTTT. This codes for CASSAARNTIYF. The full variable domain, in which reference TRBV14 and TRBJ1-3 provide the parts outside the CDR3, is EAGVTQFPSHSVIEKGQTVTLRCDPISGHDNLYWYRRVMGKEIKFLLHFVKESKQDESGMPNNRFLAERTGGTYSTLKVQPAELEDSGVYFCASSAARNTIYFGEGSWLTVV.

This chain links TRBV6-2 or TRBV6-3 with TRBJ2-7; no reliable D call. The ends were cut back, 8 bases at V and 2 bases at J, with 19 bases in the middle. The length of the CDR3 is 15 residues. CDR1 and CDR2 (germline): MNHEY, SVGEGT. The CDR3 reads CASHYGVGGPYEQYF. CDR3 DNA: TGTGCCAGCCATTATGGAGTAGGTGGTCCCTACGAGCAGTACTTC.

The rearrangement uses TRBV7-8 and TRBJ2-1, with 11 bases lining up with TRBD2. The V segment lost 5 bases and the J segment 4 bases; nucleotides outside the gene matches: 16. The CDR3 extends over 19 amino acids. Germline assignment: CDR1 SGHVS and CDR2 FQNEAQ. This CDR3 reads CASSQAALAGGPYYNEQFF. The CDR3 DNA reads TGTGCCAGCAGCCAAGCGGCGCTAGCGGGAGGCCCATATTACAATGAGCAGTTCTTC.

This rearrangement joins TRBV6-5 to TRBJ2-3; the D is unclear. CDR1 and CDR2 from the germline V gene are MNHEY and SVGAGI. The CDR3 is made up of 15 amino acids. Trimming removed 0 bases from V and 1 base from J, with 8 bases in between. As DNA, the CDR3 is TGTGCCAGCAGTTACTCTCAGCCGGGCACAGATACGCAGTATTTT. It is translated as CASSYSQPGTDTQYF.

There are a few counts of this clonotype. The J gene is TRBJ2-7, the V gene TRBV27; D remains unclear. This CDR3 has 14 amino acids. Germline V lookup: CDR1 MNHEY, CDR2 SMNVEV (reference sequence). Deletions cut 5 bases from V and 6 bases from J, with 17 bases between. The CDR3 here is CASSPARKSGEQYF. CDR3 bases: TGTGCCAGCAGTCCCGCGAGGAAATCTGGCGAGCAGTACTTC.

The J gene is TRBJ2-1, the V gene TRBV5-1, with 9 bases lining up with TRBD1. J gave up 9 bases and V 4 bases, and 8 bases lay outside the gene matches. Germline CDR1 and CDR2: SGHRS and YFSETQ. This CDR3 has 14 residues. The CDR3, as DNA: TGCGCCAGCAGCCCCGGGACAGGGTCTGTTGAGCAGTTCTTC. Translation gives CASSPGTGSVEQFF.

This chain links TRBV5-6 with TRBJ2-7; tentative D call: TRBD2 (5 bases). Trimming took 5 bases from V and 3 from J, leaving 12 bases between them. CDR1 and CDR2 from the germline V gene are SGHDT and YYEEEE. This CDR3 is built from 13 residues. The chain's CDR3 is CASRPAGDYEQYF. CDR3 nucleotide sequence: TGTGCCAGCAGGCCGGCGGGTGACTACGAGCAGTACTTC.

The chain uses TRBV7-9 and TRBJ1-4; D gene ambiguous. Germline V gene sequence: CDR1 SEHNR, CDR2 FQNEAQ (reference sequence). This CDR3 region has 15 residues. Trimming cost V 2 bases and J 0 bases, with 7 bases left between them. DNA for the CDR3: TGTGCCAGCAGCTTAATCACGACAACTAATGAAAAACTGTTTTTT. It encodes CASSLITTTNEKLFF.

This clonotype occurred a few times. V and J are TRBV20-1 and TRBJ2-5; TRBD2 is a possible D gene (5 bases). This CDR3 has 13 amino acids. The germline V and J ends were trimmed by 3 bases and 4 bases, with 12 bases remaining between them. The germline CDR1 and CDR2 sequences are DFQATT and SNEGSKA (reference sequence). This CDR3 is CSARTRAAETQYF. The DNA of the CDR3 is TGCAGTGCTAGGACCCGAGCGGCAGAGACCCAGTACTTC.

This clonotype was counted a single time. V is TRBV24-1 and J is TRBJ1-1; D possibly corresponds to TRBD1 (6 bases). Trimming shortened V by 5 bases and J by 6 bases, and 9 bases separated the two germline ends. The germline V gene has CDR1 KGHDR and CDR2 SFDVKD. This CDR3 comprises 12 residues. The DNA for the CDR3 is TGTGCCACCAGTGCAGGGGAACCTGAAGCTTTCTTT. Its protein product is CATSAGEPEAFF.

The genes are TRBV7-9 and TRBJ2-3, with D uncertain. V lost 5 bases to trimming and J lost 1 base, with 7 bases between them. CDR3 length equals 13 residues. Germline V gives CDR1 SEHNR, CDR2 FQNEAQ (reference sequence). The CDR3, as DNA: TGTGCCAGCAGCCCCGAACGCACAGATACGCAGTATTTT. Translated, it gives CASSPERTDTQYF.

The chain joins TRBV3-1 to TRBJ2-1, with D possibly TRBD1 on 5 matching bases. The CDR3 runs 12 residues. The V gene lost 6 bases and the J gene lost 8 bases, with 11 bases spanning the gap. Germline lookup yields CDR1 LGHDT and CDR2 YNNKEL (reference sequence). The CDR3 loop reads CASSRFRDEQFF. The CDR3 DNA is TGTGCCAGCAGTCGATTCAGGGATGAGCAGTTCTTC.

The chain employs TRBV5-6 and TRBJ1-2, with D maybe TRBD1 (5 bases). Trimming cost V 7 bases and J 6 bases, with 13 bases left between them. The CDR3 runs 12 residues. Germline CDR1 SGHDT, CDR2 YYEEEE. In nucleotides, the CDR3 is TGTGCCAGCGACTCGAGGGGAGATGGCTACACCTTC. The encoded protein is CASDSRGDGYTF.

CDR3: CASIGSENEKLFF. CDR3 bases: TGTGCCAGCATCGGCAGTGAAAATGAAAAACTGTTTTTT. The V gene is TRBV2, the J gene TRBJ1-4; D gene ambiguous. V lost 7 bases and J 5 bases, leaving 11 bases between the germline ends. From germline, CDR1 is SNHLY and CDR2 FYNNEI. The CDR3 consists of 13 residues.

The rearrangement uses TRBV4-2 and TRBJ2-1; the D is unclear. Germline-derived CDR1 and CDR2 are LGHNA and YNFKEQ. Trimming removed 0 bases at V and 9 bases at J, with 6 bases between. The CDR3 has 12 residues. CDR3 in amino acids: CASSQDLSEQFF. CDR3 bases: TGTGCCAGCAGCCAAGACCTGAGTGAGCAGTTCTTC.

The chain employs TRBV6-2 or TRBV6-3 and TRBJ2-2, with D possibly TRBD2 on 5 matching bases. The V gene's germline CDR1 is MNHEY and CDR2 SVGEGT. The V end lost 4 bases, the J end lost 4 bases, and 25 bases lay between the germline ends. The CDR3 extends over 19 amino acids. The CDR3 DNA follows: TGTGCCAGCAGTTTTTTCGCGGGCACCGGACTGAAAATCACCGGGGAGCTGTTTTTT. Protein: CASSFFAGTGLKITGELFF.